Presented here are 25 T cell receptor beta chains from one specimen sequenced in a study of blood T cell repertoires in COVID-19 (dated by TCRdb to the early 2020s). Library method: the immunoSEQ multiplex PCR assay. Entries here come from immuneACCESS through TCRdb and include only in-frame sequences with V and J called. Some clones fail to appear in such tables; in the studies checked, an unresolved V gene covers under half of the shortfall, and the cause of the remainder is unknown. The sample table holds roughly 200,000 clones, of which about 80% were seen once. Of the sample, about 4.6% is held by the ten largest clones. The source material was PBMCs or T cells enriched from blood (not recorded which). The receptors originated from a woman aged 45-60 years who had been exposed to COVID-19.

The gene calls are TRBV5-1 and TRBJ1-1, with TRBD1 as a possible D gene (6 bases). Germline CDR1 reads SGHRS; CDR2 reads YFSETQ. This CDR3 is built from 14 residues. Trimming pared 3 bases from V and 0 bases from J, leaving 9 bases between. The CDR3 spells CASSWDTLNTEAFF. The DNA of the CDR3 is TGCGCCAGCAGCTGGGACACTCTGAACACTGAAGCTTTCTTT.

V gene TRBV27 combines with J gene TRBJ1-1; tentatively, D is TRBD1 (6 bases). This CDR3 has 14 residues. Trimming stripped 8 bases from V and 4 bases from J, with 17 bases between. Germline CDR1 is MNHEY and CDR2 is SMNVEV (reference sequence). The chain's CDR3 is CASGLQGRGTEAFF. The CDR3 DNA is TGTGCCAGCGGCCTACAGGGAAGAGGCACTGAAGCTTTCTTT.

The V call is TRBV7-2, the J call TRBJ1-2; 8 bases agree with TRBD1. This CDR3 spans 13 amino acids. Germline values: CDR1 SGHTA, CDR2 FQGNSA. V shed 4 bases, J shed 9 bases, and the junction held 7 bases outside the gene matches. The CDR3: CASSSGRGLSYTF. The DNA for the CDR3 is TGTGCCAGCAGCTCCGGCAGGGGGCTAAGCTACACCTTC.

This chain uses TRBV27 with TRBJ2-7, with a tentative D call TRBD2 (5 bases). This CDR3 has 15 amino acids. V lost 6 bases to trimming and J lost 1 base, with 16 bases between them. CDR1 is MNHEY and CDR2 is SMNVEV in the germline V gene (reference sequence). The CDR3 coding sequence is TGTGCCAGCAGGCGTGTCCGGGAACCTTCCTACGAGCAGTACTTC. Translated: CASRRVREPSYEQYF.

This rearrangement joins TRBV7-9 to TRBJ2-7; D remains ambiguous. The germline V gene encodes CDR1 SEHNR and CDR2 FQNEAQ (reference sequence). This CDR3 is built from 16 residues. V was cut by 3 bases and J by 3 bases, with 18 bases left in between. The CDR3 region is CASSFQRSLGVYEQYF. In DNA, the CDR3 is TGTGCCAGCAGCTTTCAACGTTCACTCGGAGTCTACGAGCAGTACTTC.

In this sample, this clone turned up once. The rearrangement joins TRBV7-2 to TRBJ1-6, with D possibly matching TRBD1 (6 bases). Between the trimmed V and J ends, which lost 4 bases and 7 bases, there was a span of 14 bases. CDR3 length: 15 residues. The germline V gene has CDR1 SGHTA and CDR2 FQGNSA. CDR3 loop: CASSYFGDINSPLHF. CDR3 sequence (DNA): TGTGCCAGCAGCTACTTCGGGGACATAAATTCACCCCTCCACTTT.

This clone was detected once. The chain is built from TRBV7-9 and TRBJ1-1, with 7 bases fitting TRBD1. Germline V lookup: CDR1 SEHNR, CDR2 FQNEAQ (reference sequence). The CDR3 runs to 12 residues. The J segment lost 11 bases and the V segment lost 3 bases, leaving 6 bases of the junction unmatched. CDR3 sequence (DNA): TGTGCCAGCAGCTTCTTCCAGGGGGTGGCTTTCTTT. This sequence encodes CASSFFQGVAFF.

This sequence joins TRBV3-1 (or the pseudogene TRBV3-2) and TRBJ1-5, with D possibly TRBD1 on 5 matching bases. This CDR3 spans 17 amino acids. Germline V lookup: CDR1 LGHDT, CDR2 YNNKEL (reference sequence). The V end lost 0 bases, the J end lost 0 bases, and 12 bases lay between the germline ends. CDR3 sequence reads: CASSQDRDPYSNQPQHF. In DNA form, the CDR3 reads TGTGCCAGCAGCCAAGACAGGGATCCATATAGCAATCAGCCCCAGCATTTT.

The CDR3 DNA reads TGTGCCACCAGTCAGGGGGCCTTCAATCAGCCCCAGCATTTT. Translated: CATSQGAFNQPQHF. V is TRBV24-1 and J is TRBJ1-5; 8 positions match TRBD1. Germline trimming cut 6 bases from V and 3 bases from J; bases unmatched to any gene: 3. In germline, CDR1 is KGHDR, CDR2 SFDVKD. The CDR3 is 14 amino acids.

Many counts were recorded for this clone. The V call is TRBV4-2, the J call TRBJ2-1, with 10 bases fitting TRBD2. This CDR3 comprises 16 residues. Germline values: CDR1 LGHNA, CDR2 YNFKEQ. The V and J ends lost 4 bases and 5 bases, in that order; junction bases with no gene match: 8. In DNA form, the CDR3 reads TGTGCCAGCAGCCCCCGGACTAGCGGAATGAACAATGAGCAGTTCTTC. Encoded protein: CASSPRTSGMNNEQFF.

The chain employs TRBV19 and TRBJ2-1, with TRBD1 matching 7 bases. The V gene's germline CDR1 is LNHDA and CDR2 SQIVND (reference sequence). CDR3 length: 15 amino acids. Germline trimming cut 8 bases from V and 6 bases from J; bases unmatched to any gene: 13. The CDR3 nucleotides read TGTGCCAGTGCCGAGGGGGCAAATAGGCGCAATGAGCAGTTCTTC. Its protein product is CASAEGANRRNEQFF.

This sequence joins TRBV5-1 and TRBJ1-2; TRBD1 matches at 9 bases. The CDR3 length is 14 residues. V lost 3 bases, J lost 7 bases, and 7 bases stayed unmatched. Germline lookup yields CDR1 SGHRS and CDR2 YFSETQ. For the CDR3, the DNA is TGCGCCAGCAGCTGGACAGGGGTGGCTTCTGGCTACACCTTC. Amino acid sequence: CASSWTGVASGYTF. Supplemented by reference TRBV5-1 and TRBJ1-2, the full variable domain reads KAGVTQTPRYLIKTRGQQVTLSCSPISGHRSVSWYQQTPGQGLQFLFEYFSETQRNKGNFPGRFSGRQFSNSRSEMNVSTLELGDSALYLCASSWTGVASGYTFGSGTRLTVV.

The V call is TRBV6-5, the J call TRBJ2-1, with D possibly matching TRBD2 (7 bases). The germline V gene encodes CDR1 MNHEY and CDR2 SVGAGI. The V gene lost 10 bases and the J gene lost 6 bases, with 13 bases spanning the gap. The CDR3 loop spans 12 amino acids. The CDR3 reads CATRGGVNEQFF. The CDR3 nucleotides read TGTGCCACCCGAGGGGGGGTCAATGAGCAGTTCTTC.

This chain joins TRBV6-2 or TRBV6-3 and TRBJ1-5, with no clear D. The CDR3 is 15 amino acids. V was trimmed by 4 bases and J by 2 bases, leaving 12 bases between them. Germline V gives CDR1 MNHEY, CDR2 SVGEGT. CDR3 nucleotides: TGTGCCAGCAGTTTCCTCTCCGGGGGCAATCAGCCCCAGCATTTT. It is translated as CASSFLSGGNQPQHF.

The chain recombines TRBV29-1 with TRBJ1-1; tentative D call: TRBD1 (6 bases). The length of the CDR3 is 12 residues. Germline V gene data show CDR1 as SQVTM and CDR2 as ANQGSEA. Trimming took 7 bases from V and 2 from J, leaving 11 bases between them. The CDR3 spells CSANRVNTEAFF. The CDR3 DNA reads TGCAGCGCCAACAGGGTAAACACTGAAGCTTTCTTT.

The CDR3 sequence: CASSHRGTEAFF. CDR3 DNA sequence: TGTGCCAGCAGCCACCGGGGCACTGAAGCTTTCTTT. The rearrangement uses TRBV11-2 and TRBJ1-1; D is uncertain. The CDR3 is made up of 12 amino acids. Germline loops: CDR1 SGHAT, CDR2 FQNNGV. V lost 5 bases and J lost 4, with 8 bases in between.

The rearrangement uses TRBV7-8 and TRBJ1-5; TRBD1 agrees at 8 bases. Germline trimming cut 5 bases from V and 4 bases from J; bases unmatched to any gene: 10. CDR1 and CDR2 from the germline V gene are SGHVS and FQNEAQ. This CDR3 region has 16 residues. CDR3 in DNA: TGTGCCAGCAGCCCTTTGCCGGGACAGGTGAATCAGCCCCAGCATTTT. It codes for CASSPLPGQVNQPQHF.

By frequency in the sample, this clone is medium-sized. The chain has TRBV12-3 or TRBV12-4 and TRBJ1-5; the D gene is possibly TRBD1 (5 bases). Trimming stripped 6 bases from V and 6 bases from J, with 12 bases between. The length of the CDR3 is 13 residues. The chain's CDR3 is CASSLGAAQPQHF. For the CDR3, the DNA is TGTGCCAGCAGCCTAGGGGCAGCTCAGCCCCAGCATTTT.

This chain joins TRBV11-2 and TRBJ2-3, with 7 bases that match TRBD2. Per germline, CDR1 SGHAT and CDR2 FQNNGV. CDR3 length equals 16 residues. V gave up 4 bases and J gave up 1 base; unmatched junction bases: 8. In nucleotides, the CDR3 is TGTGCCAGCAGCTCCTCAGGCGGGGGTGGCACAGATACGCAGTATTTT. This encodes CASSSSGGGGTDTQYF.

The CDR3 reads CASSLAGGLNTEAFF. CDR3 sequence (DNA): TGTGCCAGCAGCTTGGCCGGGGGTCTGAACACTGAAGCTTTCTTT. The rearrangement uses TRBV5-4 and TRBJ1-1, with TRBD1 as a possible D gene (5 bases). CDR3 length equals 15 residues. Germline V gene sequence: CDR1 SGHNT, CDR2 YYREEE (reference sequence). V shed 0 bases and J shed 0 bases, with 9 bases lying between them.

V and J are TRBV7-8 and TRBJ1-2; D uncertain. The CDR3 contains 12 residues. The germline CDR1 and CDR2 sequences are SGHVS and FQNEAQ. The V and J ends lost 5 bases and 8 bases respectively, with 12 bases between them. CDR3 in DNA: TGTGCCAGCAGCCCGCCTAAGATCGGCTACACCTTC. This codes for CASSPPKIGYTF.

CDR3 nucleotides: TGTGCCAGCAGCTTCGGACAGAGGAATCAGCCCCAGCATTTT. Translated, it gives CASSFGQRNQPQHF. The gene calls are TRBV5-6 and TRBJ1-5, with D maybe TRBD1 (6 bases). There are 14 residues in the CDR3. Germline lookup yields CDR1 SGHDT and CDR2 YYEEEE. V was trimmed by 2 bases and J by 4 bases, leaving 10 bases between them.

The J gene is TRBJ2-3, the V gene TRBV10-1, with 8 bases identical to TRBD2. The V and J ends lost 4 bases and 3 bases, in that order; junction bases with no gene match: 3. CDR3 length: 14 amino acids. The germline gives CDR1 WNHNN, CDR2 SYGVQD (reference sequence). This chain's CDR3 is CASSASGGTDTQYF. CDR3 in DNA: TGCGCCAGCAGTGCCTCGGGAGGGACAGATACGCAGTATTTT.

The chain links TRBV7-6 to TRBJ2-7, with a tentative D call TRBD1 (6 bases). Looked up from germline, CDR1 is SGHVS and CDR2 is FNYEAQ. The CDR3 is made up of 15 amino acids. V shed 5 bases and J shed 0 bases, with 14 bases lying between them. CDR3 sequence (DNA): TGTGCCAGCAGCCCGGGACACGGATACTCCTACGAGCAGTACTTC. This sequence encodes CASSPGHGYSYEQYF.

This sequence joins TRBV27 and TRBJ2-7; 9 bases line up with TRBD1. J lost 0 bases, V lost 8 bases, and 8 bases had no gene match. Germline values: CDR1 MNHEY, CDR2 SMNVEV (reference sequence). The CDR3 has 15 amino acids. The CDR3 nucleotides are TGTGCCAGCTCTAGGGGACAGGGAGGCTCCTACGAGCAGTACTTC. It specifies CASSRGQGGSYEQYF.